The 25 T cell receptor beta chains given below trace back to one sample, sequenced in a study of blood T cell repertoires in COVID-19. Produced via immunoSEQ multiplex PCR; TCRdb's table is partial and in-frame only. Of a few hundred thousand clones listed, approximately 83% are singletons. Material: peripheral blood. Receptors originate from a woman in her 70s with acute or convalescent COVID-19.

The rearrangement links TRBV4-1 to TRBJ1-2; 10 bases match TRBD1. Trimming removed 2 bases from V and 5 bases from J; junction bases left unmatched: 8. The CDR3 extends over 16 amino acids. Germline loops: CDR1 MGHRA, CDR2 YSYEKL. CDR3 DNA: TGCGCCAGCAGCCAAACCCGGGACAGGGGCAAATATGGCTACACCTTC. Amino acid sequence: CASSQTRDRGKYGYTF.

A single count supports this clone. The V gene is TRBV7-9, the J gene TRBJ1-1; D call uncertain. There are 14 residues in the CDR3. Between the trimmed V and J ends, which lost 5 bases and 6 bases, there was a span of 16 bases. From germline, CDR1 is SEHNR and CDR2 FQNEAQ (reference sequence). The chain's CDR3 is CASSPSSAAAEAFF. Written as DNA, the CDR3 is TGTGCCAGCAGCCCATCCAGCGCAGCGGCTGAAGCTTTCTTT.

V is TRBV6-6 and J is TRBJ1-2; 12 bases map to TRBD1. Losses at the gene ends were 5 bases for V and 5 bases for J; bases not matched to a gene: 12. The CDR3 sequence is 17 residues long. In germline, CDR1 is MNHNY, CDR2 SVGAGI (reference sequence). In DNA form, the CDR3 reads TGTGCCAGCAGTCGCCCCGCCGGGACAGGGGGCGGGTATGGCTACACCTTC. Translation: CASSRPAGTGGGYGYTF.

This chain links TRBV2 with TRBJ2-6; the D gene is possibly TRBD1 (5 bases). Trimming took 7 bases from V and 4 from J, leaving 17 bases between them. The CDR3 is 16 amino acids. Per germline, CDR1 SNHLY and CDR2 FYNNEI. Written as DNA, the CDR3 is TGTGCCAGCATCAGGGCCAGGGTCACCGGGGCCAACGTCCTGACTTTC. Translating it yields CASIRARVTGANVLTF.

This rearrangement joins TRBV20-1 to TRBJ2-7; D possibly corresponds to TRBD1 (6 bases). The V gene lost 3 bases and the J gene lost 3 bases, with 18 bases spanning the gap. This CDR3 spans 15 amino acids. CDR1 and CDR2 (germline): DFQATT, SNEGSKA (reference sequence). CDR3 amino acids: CSASRGIPSIYEQYF. CDR3 sequence (DNA): TGCAGTGCTAGTAGGGGGATTCCCAGTATCTACGAGCAGTACTTC.

The chain couples TRBV30 to TRBJ2-7, with 9 nucleotides matching TRBD2. Germline V gene data show CDR1 as GTSNPN and CDR2 as SVGIG (reference sequence). The CDR3 totals 14 residues. Losses at the gene ends were 5 bases for V and 0 bases for J; bases not matched to a gene: 5. The CDR3 nucleotides are TGTGCCTGGGTAGCGGGGGAGAGCTCCTACGAGCAGTACTTC. Translating gives CAWVAGESSYEQYF.

This chain links TRBV5-6 with TRBJ2-3; no reliable D call. The CDR3 sequence is 13 residues long. V was trimmed by 2 bases and J by 4 bases, leaving 8 bases between them. CDR1 and CDR2 (germline): SGHDT, YYEEEE. The CDR3 sequence: CASSLLRADTQYF. CDR3 nucleotide sequence: TGTGCCAGCAGCTTACTACGGGCAGATACGCAGTATTTT.

This sequence joins TRBV6-2 or TRBV6-3 and TRBJ2-7, with TRBD1 matching over 9 bases. V was clipped by 6 bases and J by 3 bases; unmatched bases: 9. Germline V gene data show CDR1 as MNHEY and CDR2 as SVGEGT. CDR3 size: 15 residues. The CDR3, as DNA: TGTGCCAGCAGCCCCAATCCGGGACAGGGCTACGAGCAGTACTTC. It yields the protein CASSPNPGQGYEQYF.

The gene calls are TRBV5-6 and TRBJ2-5, with TRBD2 as a possible D gene (6 bases). CDR1 is SGHDT and CDR2 is YYEEEE in the germline V gene. V lost 7 bases, J lost 3 bases, and 13 bases lay in between. The CDR3 covers 13 residues. The CDR3 region is CASYRDLKETQYF. CDR3 in DNA: TGTGCCAGCTACCGGGACTTAAAAGAGACCCAGTACTTC.

This clone appeared a few times. The V call is TRBV12-3 or TRBV12-4, the J call TRBJ1-1, with D maybe TRBD1 (6 bases). The CDR3 has 12 residues. Trimming left V 5 bases short and J 4 bases short, with 8 bases between. CDR3: CASSTGFTEAFF. The CDR3, as DNA: TGTGCCAGCAGTACAGGGTTCACTGAAGCTTTCTTT.

The J gene is TRBJ1-5, the V gene TRBV5-5, with D perhaps matching TRBD1 (5 bases). Looked up from germline, CDR1 is SGHKS and CDR2 is YYEKEE (reference sequence). V was pared by 4 bases and J by 6 bases, with 11 bases between. This CDR3 is built from 13 residues. In nucleotides, the CDR3 is TGTGCCAGCAGCGTACAGGAGTTTCAGCCCCAGCATTTT. This sequence encodes CASSVQEFQPQHF.

This clone was observed once. The J gene is TRBJ2-7, the V gene TRBV20-1; the match to TRBD2 covers 10 bases. The CDR3 has 14 residues. V shed 6 bases, J shed 1 base, and the junction held 6 bases outside the gene matches. Germline V lookup: CDR1 DFQATT, CDR2 SNEGSKA (reference sequence). In DNA, the CDR3 is TGCAGTGCAAGTAGCGGGGGGCGTTCCTACGAGCAGTACTTC. The encoded protein is CSASSGGRSYEQYF.

Turning to this clone: This specimen includes other DNA sequences encoding the same CDR3. The J gene is TRBJ1-1, the V gene TRBV3-1 (or the pseudogene TRBV3-2), with D hard to call. With 1 base removed from V and 2 bases from J, the gap between germline ends came to 5 bases. The CDR3 contains 13 residues. CDR1 is LGHDT and CDR2 is YNNKEL in the germline V gene (reference sequence). CDR3 amino acids: CASSQVRNTEAFF. DNA for the CDR3: TGTGCCAGCAGCCAAGTCAGAAACACTGAAGCTTTCTTT.

A few counts support this clone. This rearrangement joins TRBV18 to TRBJ2-7, with 7 bases identical to TRBD2. This CDR3 spans 13 amino acids. V lost 8 bases and J lost 2; bases outside the gene matches: 6. Germline V gene sequence: CDR1 KGHSH, CDR2 LQKENI. CDR3 sequence (DNA): TGTGCCAGCCCTGGGACTACCACCTACGAGCAGTACTTC. Translated, it gives CASPGTTTYEQYF.

The rearrangement uses TRBV7-3 and TRBJ1-6, with 9 positions matching TRBD1. CDR1 is SGHTA and CDR2 is FQGTGA in the germline V gene. The CDR3 spans 15 residues. V lost 4 bases to trimming and J lost 7 bases; unmatched junction nucleotides: 5. The CDR3 protein is CASSSGTGRNSPLHF. The CDR3 nucleotides are TGTGCCAGCAGCTCAGGGACAGGGAGAAATTCACCCCTCCACTTT.

This chain joins TRBV5-4 and TRBJ1-2; 11 bases match TRBD1. Trimming at V came to 5 bases and at J to 5 bases, leaving 5 bases not matched to a gene. The CDR3 is made up of 14 amino acids. Germline V gene data show CDR1 as SGHNT and CDR2 as YYREEE (reference sequence). CDR3 protein: CASSRTGGGYGYTF. The CDR3 DNA reads TGTGCCAGCAGTAGGACAGGGGGCGGGTATGGCTACACCTTC.

The chain carries TRBV29-1 and TRBJ1-1; D unclear. The CDR3 covers 13 residues. V was trimmed by 4 bases and J by 0 bases, leaving 9 bases between them. Germline V gene lookup returns CDR1 SQVTM and CDR2 ANQGSEA. CDR3 in DNA: TGCAGCGTTGGTCAGGCAGTGAACACTGAAGCTTTCTTT. Its translation is CSVGQAVNTEAFF.

This clone appeared once. The chain has TRBV21-1 and TRBJ1-1; the listed D gene, TRBD1, was not tested against the DNA. TRBV21-1 is flagged as a pseudogene. The CDR3 extends over 18 amino acids. The CDR3: CASSKSGPFPPIGTEAFF. In DNA, the CDR3 is TGTGCCAGCAGCAAATCAGGTCCGTTCCCTCCCATAGGCACTGAAGCTTTCTTT.

V and J are TRBV5-6 and TRBJ1-5; 12 nucleotides align to TRBD1. CDR3 length: 16 amino acids. Germline CDR1 is SGHDT and CDR2 is YYEEEE. Unmatched junction bases numbered 5, after V lost 2 bases and J lost 5 bases. The CDR3 is CASSFSGTGGYQPQHF. The DNA of the CDR3 is TGTGCCAGCAGCTTTAGCGGGACAGGGGGCTATCAGCCCCAGCATTTT.

The chain recombines TRBV30 with TRBJ2-1, with D maybe TRBD2 (6 bases). CDR3 length equals 10 residues. Germline V gene lookup returns CDR1 GTSNPN and CDR2 SVGIG (reference sequence). V lost 7 bases to trimming and J lost 9 bases, with 10 bases between them. CDR3: CALGEVEQFF. In DNA form, the CDR3 reads TGTGCCTTGGGGGAGGTTGAGCAGTTCTTC.

The count of this clone is one. The rearrangement uses TRBV7-2 and TRBJ2-4; a possible D gene is TRBD2 (5 bases). CDR1 and CDR2 (germline): SGHTA, FQGNSA. This CDR3 is 15 amino acids long. V was pared by 2 bases and J by 8 bases, with 16 bases between. Here the CDR3 reads CASSLLLRDGDIQYF. The CDR3 bases are TGTGCCAGCAGCTTACTTCTGAGGGATGGGGACATTCAGTACTTC.

The chain links TRBV5-1 to TRBJ1-2; TRBD1 agrees at 9 bases. Germline assignment: CDR1 SGHRS and CDR2 YFSETQ. V lost 2 bases, J lost 2 bases, and 4 bases stayed unmatched. This CDR3 has 15 residues. The CDR3 reads CASSLTGGTNYGYTF. Written as DNA, the CDR3 is TGCGCCAGCAGCTTAACAGGGGGCACGAACTATGGCTACACCTTC.

This clone was counted a few times. This rearrangement joins TRBV5-5 to TRBJ1-4, with 7 bases aligning to TRBD1. The CDR3 is 15 residues long. Germline CDR1 is SGHKS and CDR2 is YYEKEE (reference sequence). The V gene end was trimmed by 0 bases and the J gene end by 4 bases; junction bases not matched to a gene: 3. The CDR3 loop reads CASSLAGDSNEKLFF. The CDR3 DNA sequence: TGTGCCAGCAGCTTGGCCGGGGACAGTAATGAAAAACTGTTTTTT. Full variable domain (missing parts from reference TRBV5-5 and TRBJ1-4): DAGVTQSPTHLIKTRGQQVTLRCSPISGHKSVSWYQQVLGQGPQFIFQYYEKEERGRGNFPDRFSARQFPNYSSELNVNALLLGDSALYLCASSLAGDSNEKLFFGSGTQLSVL.

The chain is built from TRBV11-2 and TRBJ2-5; TRBD2 agrees at 7 bases. CDR1 SGHAT and CDR2 FQNNGV come from the germline V gene. The J segment lost 3 bases and the V segment lost 5 bases, leaving 9 bases of the junction unmatched. The CDR3 has 15 residues. The CDR3 spells CASSRVGGGEETQYF. In nucleotides, the CDR3 is TGTGCCAGCAGCCGGGTTGGGGGGGGTGAAGAGACCCAGTACTTC.

V and J are TRBV3-1 (or the pseudogene TRBV3-2) and TRBJ1-3; TRBD1 might be the D (5 bases). The V and J ends lost 4 bases and 1 base respectively, with 8 bases between them. The V gene's germline CDR1 is LGHDT and CDR2 YNNKEL (reference sequence). The CDR3 spans 14 residues. CDR3: CASSPQESGNTIYF. The CDR3, as DNA: TGTGCCAGCAGCCCACAGGAATCTGGAAACACCATATATTTT.